Shown below are 14 T cell receptor beta chains from a single sample sequenced in a study of blood T cell repertoires in COVID-19. TCRdb's copy holds only in-frame clones and misses some; the assay was immunoSEQ multiplex PCR. Counted here are 180,000 or so clones, about 91% occurring once; the ten biggest clones make up about 3.9%. The material sequenced was peripheral blood. These receptors all come from a woman aged 25 to 39 with acute or convalescent COVID-19.

V gene TRBV30 combines with J gene TRBJ1-1; D gene ambiguous. The CDR3 is 12 residues long. The germline V gene has CDR1 GTSNPN and CDR2 SVGIG (reference sequence). The V and J ends lost 0 bases and 7 bases respectively, with 9 bases between them. The CDR3 nucleotides are TGTGCCTGGAGTGTACTGAGATATGAAGCTTTCTTT. Encoded protein: CAWSVLRYEAFF.

The rearrangement uses TRBV7-2 and TRBJ1-5, with TRBD1 identical over 7 bases. The CDR3 runs to 17 residues. Germline CDR1 SGHTA, CDR2 FQGNSA. V shed 1 base and J 1 base; nucleotides not matched to a gene: 7. In nucleotides, the CDR3 is TGTGCCAGCAGCTTAGTAGCCAGGGGGAAAAGCAATCAGCCCCAGCATTTT. This encodes CASSLVARGKSNQPQHF.

In the case of this clone: Mismatch with germline at one junction end may stem from a read error. The gene calls are TRBV2 and TRBJ1-1, with D unresolved. This CDR3 comprises 13 residues. CDR1 is SNHLY and CDR2 is FYNNEI in the germline V gene. CDR3 nucleotide sequence: TGTGCCAGCAGCGAAGCGGCTTTATCCCAAGCTTTCTTT. Protein product: CASSEAALSQAFF.

The CDR3 region is CASSPLTGNEQYF. The CDR3 DNA sequence: TGTGCCAGCTCACCCCTGACAGGGAACGAGCAGTACTTC. This sequence joins TRBV18 and TRBJ2-7, with 7 bases that match TRBD1. CDR3 length: 13 residues. J gave up 5 bases and V 3 bases, and 4 bases lay outside the gene matches. The germline V gene encodes CDR1 KGHSH and CDR2 LQKENI. Full variable domain (rest looked up from reference TRBV18 and TRBJ2-7): NAGVMQNPRHLVRRRGQEARLRCSPMKGHSHVYWYRQLPEEGLKFMVYLQKENIIDESGMPKERFSAEFPKEGPSILRIQQVVRGDSAAYFCASSPLTGNEQYFGPGTRLTVT.

The V and J genes are TRBV7-2 and TRBJ2-2; 14 nucleotides agree with TRBD2. Trimming cost V 1 base and J 7 bases; bases outside gene matches: 2. This CDR3 is 16 amino acids long. Germline V CDR1 and CDR2: SGHTA, FQGNSA. The CDR3 sequence is CASSLGGLAGVGELFF. CDR3 sequence (DNA): TGTGCCAGCAGCTTAGGGGGACTAGCGGGAGTCGGGGAGCTGTTTTTT.

This clone was observed a handful of times. The chain is built from TRBV10-2 and TRBJ1-2, with 8 positions matching TRBD1. The CDR3 extends over 14 amino acids. Germline assignment: CDR1 WSHSY and CDR2 SAAADI. J gave up 7 bases and V 4 bases, and 8 bases lay outside the gene matches. The CDR3 reads CASSVDRGWGGYTF. CDR3 nucleotides: TGCGCCAGCAGTGTTGACAGGGGATGGGGTGGCTACACCTTC.

The chain is built from TRBV11-2 and TRBJ2-3; no definite D call. CDR1 and CDR2 (germline): SGHAT, FQNNGV. V was pared by 8 bases and J by 2 bases, with 5 bases between. This CDR3 is 11 amino acids long. The CDR3 nucleotides are TGTGCCAGCGGCCACACAGATACGCAGTATTTT. This encodes CASGHTDTQYF.

The genes are TRBV10-2 and TRBJ2-2; 7 bases are shared with TRBD2. After removal of 4 bases from V and 5 bases from J, the junction contained 4 bases not matched to a gene. CDR1 WSHSY and CDR2 SAAADI come from the germline V gene. CDR3 length equals 14 residues. As DNA, the CDR3 is TGCGCCAGCAGTGTCAGCGGGGCAACCGGGGAGCTGTTTTTT. This sequence encodes CASSVSGATGELFF.

V gene TRBV5-1 combines with J gene TRBJ1-5; no clear D. V gave up 1 base and J gave up 6 bases, with 11 bases separating them. The CDR3 runs to 14 residues. Germline CDR1 and CDR2: SGHRS and YFSETQ. Here the CDR3 DNA reads TGCGCCAGCAGCTTGAGGGCGGGAGGTCAGCCCCAGCATTTT. This translates into CASSLRAGGQPQHF. The variable domain in full, with the rest retrieved from reference TRBV5-1 and TRBJ1-5, is KAGVTQTPRYLIKTRGQQVTLSCSPISGHRSVSWYQQTPGQGLQFLFEYFSETQRNKGNFPGRFSGRQFSNSRSEMNVSTLELGDSALYLCASSLRAGGQPQHFGDGTRLSIL.

J is TRBJ2-5 and V is TRBV9, with 11 bases lining up with TRBD1. There are 14 residues in the CDR3. Per germline, CDR1 SGDLS and CDR2 YYNGEE. After removal of 6 bases from V and 2 bases from J, the junction contained 3 bases not matched to a gene. The CDR3 region has the DNA TGTGCCAGCAAGGGACAGGGGGGACAAGAGACCCAGTACTTC. It is translated as CASKGQGGQETQYF.

The chain employs TRBV9 and TRBJ1-1, with a tentative D call TRBD1 (5 bases). Deletions cut 0 bases from V and 3 bases from J, with 12 bases between. This CDR3 region has 15 residues. Germline CDR1 and CDR2: SGDLS and YYNGEE. The CDR3 DNA reads as TGTGCCAGCAGCGTAGATGGGGGGTTGGACACTGAAGCTTTCTTT. Encoded protein: CASSVDGGLDTEAFF.

The V call is TRBV7-2, the J call TRBJ2-7, with TRBD1 matching over 7 bases. Trimming took 3 bases from V and 1 from J; bases not matched to a gene: 6. Germline values: CDR1 SGHTA, CDR2 FQGNSA. The length of the CDR3 is 15 residues. The DNA of the CDR3 is TGTGCCAGCAGCTTTCGGGACAGCGTATCCTACGAGCAGTACTTC. Translated: CASSFRDSVSYEQYF.

The chain is built from TRBV14 and TRBJ2-7; TRBD1 agrees at 7 bases. The V gene end was trimmed by 2 bases and the J gene end by 2 bases; junction bases not matched to a gene: 6. This CDR3 region has 15 residues. Germline lookup yields CDR1 SGHDN and CDR2 FVKESK. The CDR3 loop is CASSQRGQRAYEQYF. In nucleotides, the CDR3 is TGTGCCAGCAGCCAAAGGGGACAGCGAGCCTACGAGCAGTACTTC.

This sequence joins TRBV14 and TRBJ2-2, with 10 bases fitting TRBD2. From germline, CDR1 is SGHDN and CDR2 FVKESK. The CDR3 length is 17 residues. V shed 0 bases, J shed 7 bases, and the junction held 8 bases outside the gene matches. The CDR3 is CASSQDAAGGPGGELFF. The CDR3 nucleotides are TGTGCCAGCAGCCAAGATGCAGCGGGAGGGCCTGGCGGGGAGCTGTTTTTT.